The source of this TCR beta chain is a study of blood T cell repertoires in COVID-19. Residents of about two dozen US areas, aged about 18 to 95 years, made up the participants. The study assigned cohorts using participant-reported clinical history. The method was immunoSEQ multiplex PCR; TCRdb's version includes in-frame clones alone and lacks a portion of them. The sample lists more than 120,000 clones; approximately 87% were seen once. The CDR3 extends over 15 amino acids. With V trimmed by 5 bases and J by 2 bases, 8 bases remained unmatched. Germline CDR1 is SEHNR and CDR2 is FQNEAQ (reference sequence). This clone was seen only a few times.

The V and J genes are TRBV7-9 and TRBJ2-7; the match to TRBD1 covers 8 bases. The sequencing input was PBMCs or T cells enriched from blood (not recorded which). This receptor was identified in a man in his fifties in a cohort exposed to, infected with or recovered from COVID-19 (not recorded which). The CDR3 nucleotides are TGTGCCAGCAGCCCAGCGGACAGGGCCACCTACGAGCAGTACTTC. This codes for CASSPADRATYEQYF.